This TCR beta chain emerged from a study of blood T cells in healthy people across ages. V lost 4 bases to trimming and J lost 0 bases; unmatched junction nucleotides: 13. The CDR3 is 17 residues long. Germline CDR1 reads SGHRS; CDR2 reads YFSETQ. Details on this clonotype: Antigen specificity is unknown.

With a J-beta primer mix and a sample-barcoded 5' primer, a second PCR ran about 6 to 11 cycles. TCRdb recomputed calls from the 5' RACE reads with MiXCR, one row per CDR3 protein. The top ten clones hold approximately 40% of a sample with about 750,000 distinct CDR3 sequences, 53% of them seen once. Peripheral blood from each donor was collected in a volume of 8.5 to 10 milliliters. At least 5 micrograms of total RNA were extracted per sample. General study points: The study could not conclusively compare naive and antigen-experienced cells, given its unsorted PBMCs. Total diversity from one million sequenced T cells was likely underestimated.

The chain combines TRBV5-1 with TRBJ2-7; 7 bases are a match to TRBD1. The receptor's source is an older man in good health. The sequencing sample was made of blood. CDR3 DNA: TGCGCCAGCAGCCTAAGGGACAGCGGAGCGGTCTCCTACGAGCAGTACTTC. Translated: CASSLRDSGAVSYEQYF.